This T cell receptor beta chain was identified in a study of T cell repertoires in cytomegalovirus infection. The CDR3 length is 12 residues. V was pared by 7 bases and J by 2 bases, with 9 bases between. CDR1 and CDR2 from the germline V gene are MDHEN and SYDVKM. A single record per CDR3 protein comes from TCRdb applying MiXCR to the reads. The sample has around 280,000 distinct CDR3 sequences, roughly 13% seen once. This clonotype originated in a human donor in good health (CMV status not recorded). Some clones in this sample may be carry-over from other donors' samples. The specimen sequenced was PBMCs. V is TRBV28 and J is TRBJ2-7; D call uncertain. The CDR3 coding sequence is TGTGCCAGCACCCCCCGTACCTACGAGCAGTACTTC. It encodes CASTPRTYEQYF.